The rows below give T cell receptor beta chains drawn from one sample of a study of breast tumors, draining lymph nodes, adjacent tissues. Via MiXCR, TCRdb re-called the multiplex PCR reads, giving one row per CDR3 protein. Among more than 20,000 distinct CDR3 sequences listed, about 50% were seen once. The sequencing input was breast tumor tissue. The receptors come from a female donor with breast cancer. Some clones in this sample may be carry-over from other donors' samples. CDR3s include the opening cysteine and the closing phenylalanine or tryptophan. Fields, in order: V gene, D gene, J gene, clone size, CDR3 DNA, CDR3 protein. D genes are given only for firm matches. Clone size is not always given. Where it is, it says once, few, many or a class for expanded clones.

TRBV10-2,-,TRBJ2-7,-,TGCGCCAGCGGGACATTGGTGACTTACGAGCAGTACTTC,CASGTLVTYEQYF
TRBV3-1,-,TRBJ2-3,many,TGTGCCAGCAGCCCCCCGTTCAGCACAGATACGCAGTATTTT,CASSPPFSTDTQYF
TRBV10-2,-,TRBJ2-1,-,TGCGCCAGCAGGGGGGGGGCCGGGAGCGATGAGCAGTTCTTC,CASRGGAGSDEQFF
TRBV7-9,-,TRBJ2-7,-,TGTGCCAGCAGCTACGAGCAGTACTTC,CASSYEQYF
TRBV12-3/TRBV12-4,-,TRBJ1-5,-,TGTGCCAGCAGTCTAGACGATCAGCCCCAGCATTTC,CASSLDDQPQHF
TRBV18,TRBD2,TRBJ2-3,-,TGTGCCAGCTCCCTGACTAGCGGGGGGGTGCCCACGACAGATACGCAGTATTTT,CASSLTSGGVPTTDTQYF
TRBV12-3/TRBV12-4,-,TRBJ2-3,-,TGTGCCAGCAGTGGCGGTACGCAGTATTTT,CASSGGTQYF
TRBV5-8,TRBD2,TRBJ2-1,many,TGTGCCAGCAGCTTGGGCCATTCGACTAGCGGGACTCTCAATGAGCAGTTCTTC,CASSLGHSTSGTLNEQFF
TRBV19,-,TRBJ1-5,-,TGTGCCAGTACCGGTGGGTATAGCAATCAGCCCCAGCATTTT,CASTGGYSNQPQHF
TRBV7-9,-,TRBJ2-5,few,TGTGCCAGCAGCCCGATGGGGCTCGGGGGCCGTGACCAAGAGACCCAGTACTTC,CASSPMGLGGRDQETQYF
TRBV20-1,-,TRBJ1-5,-,TGCAGTGCTAGCTCAAAAGGGTATCAGCCCCAGCATTTT,CSASSKGYQPQHF
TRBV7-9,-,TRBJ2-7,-,TGTGCCAGCAGCAAATTCCACAGGTACCGGGCCCCGCAGTACTTC,CASSKFHRYRAPQYF
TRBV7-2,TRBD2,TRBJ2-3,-,TGTGCCAGCAGCCCGAAACTAGCGGGAGCGGGGTTT,CASSPKLAGAGF
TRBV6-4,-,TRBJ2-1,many,TGTGCCAGCAGTGTCGATCAGGGCTCCTACAATGAGCAGTTCTTC,CASSVDQGSYNEQFF
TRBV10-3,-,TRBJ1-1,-,TGTGCCATCAGTGGCCTGGAGAACACTGAAGCCTTCTTT,CAISGLENTEAFF
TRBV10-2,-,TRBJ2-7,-,TGCGCCAGCAGGGGGGGGGCCGGGAGAGTGAATGAGCAGTACTTT,CASRGGAGRVNEQYF
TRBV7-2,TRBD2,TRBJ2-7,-,TGTGCCAGCAGCCCAGCTCCACTAGCGGGAGGGCCCGAGCAGTACTTC,CASSPAPLAGGPEQYF
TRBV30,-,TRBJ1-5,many,TGTGCCTGGAGTGGCGGGGTTAATCAGCCCCAGCATTTT,CAWSGGVNQPQHF
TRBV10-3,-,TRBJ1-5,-,TGTGCCATCAGTACAGGGCGAGCGGATCAGCCCCAGCATTTT,CAISTGRADQPQHF